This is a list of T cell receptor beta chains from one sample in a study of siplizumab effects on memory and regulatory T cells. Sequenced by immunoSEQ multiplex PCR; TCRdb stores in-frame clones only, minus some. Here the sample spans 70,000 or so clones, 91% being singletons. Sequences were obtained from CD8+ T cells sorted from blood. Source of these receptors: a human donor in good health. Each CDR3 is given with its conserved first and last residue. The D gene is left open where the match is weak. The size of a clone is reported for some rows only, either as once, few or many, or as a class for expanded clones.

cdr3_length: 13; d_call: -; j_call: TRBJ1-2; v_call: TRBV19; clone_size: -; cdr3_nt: TGTGCCAGTAGTATGGGAATGGAGGATGGCTACACCTTC; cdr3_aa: CASSMGMEDGYTF
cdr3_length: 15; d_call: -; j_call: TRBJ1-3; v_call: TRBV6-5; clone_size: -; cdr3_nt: TGTGCCAGCAGTCGGCGACGAGGCACTGGAAACACCATATATTTT; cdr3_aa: CASSRRRGTGNTIYF
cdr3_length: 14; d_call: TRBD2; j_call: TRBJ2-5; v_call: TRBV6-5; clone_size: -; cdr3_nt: TGTGCCAGCAGTTCGGGACTAGCGGTCGAAACCCAGTACTTC; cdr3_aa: CASSSGLAVETQYF
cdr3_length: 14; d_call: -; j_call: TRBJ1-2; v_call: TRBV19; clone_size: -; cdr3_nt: TGTGCCAGTAGTATATACTCGGCTTCCATGGCGGTGGCCTTC; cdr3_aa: CASSIYSASMAVAF
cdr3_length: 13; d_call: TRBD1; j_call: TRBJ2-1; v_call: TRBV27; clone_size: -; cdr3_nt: TGTGCCAGCGCCTACGGGACAGACGTTGTGCAGTTCTTC; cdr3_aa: CASAYGTDVVQFF
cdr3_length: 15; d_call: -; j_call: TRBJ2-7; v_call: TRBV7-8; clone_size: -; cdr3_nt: TGTGCCAGCAGCTTCCCCGGGGGACCCTCCTACGAGCAGTACTTC; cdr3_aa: CASSFPGGPSYEQYF
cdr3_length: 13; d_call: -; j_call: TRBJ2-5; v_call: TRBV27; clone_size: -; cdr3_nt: TGTGCCAGCAGTTTGATATCCGAGGAGACCCAGTACTTC; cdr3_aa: CASSLISEETQYF
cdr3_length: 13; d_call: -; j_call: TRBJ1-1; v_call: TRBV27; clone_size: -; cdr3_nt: TGTGCCAGCAGTTTACAGGGGCCCACTGAAGCTTTCTTT; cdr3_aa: CASSLQGPTEAFF
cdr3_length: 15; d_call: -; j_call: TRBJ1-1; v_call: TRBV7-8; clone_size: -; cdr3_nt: TGTGCCAGCAGCTTGATAACGTCCGGGGACACTGAAGCTTTCTTT; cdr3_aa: CASSLITSGDTEAFF
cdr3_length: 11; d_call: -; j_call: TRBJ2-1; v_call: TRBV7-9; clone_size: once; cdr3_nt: TGTGCCAGCAGCTTTTTGGATGAGCAGTTCTTC; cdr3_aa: CASSFLDEQFF
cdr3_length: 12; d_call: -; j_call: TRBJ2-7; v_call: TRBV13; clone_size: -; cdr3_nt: TGTGCCAGCAGCCTGGGGCTCGGCGAGCAGTACTTC; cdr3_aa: CASSLGLGEQYF
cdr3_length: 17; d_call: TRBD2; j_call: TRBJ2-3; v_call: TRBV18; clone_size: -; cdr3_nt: TGTGCCAGCTCACCTCTCCTTGCCCTACTAGCGAGGGATACGCAGTATTTT; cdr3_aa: CASSPLLALLARDTQYF
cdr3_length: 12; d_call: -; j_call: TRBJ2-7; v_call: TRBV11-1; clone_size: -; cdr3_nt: TGTGCCAGCAGACACGACGGCGACGAGCAGTACTTC; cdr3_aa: CASRHDGDEQYF
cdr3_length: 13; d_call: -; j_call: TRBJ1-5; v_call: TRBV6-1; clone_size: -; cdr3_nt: TGTGCCAGCAGTGCTGGGGGAAATCAGCCCCAGCATTTT; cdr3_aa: CASSAGGNQPQHF
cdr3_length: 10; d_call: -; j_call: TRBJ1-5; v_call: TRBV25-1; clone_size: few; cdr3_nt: TGTGCCAGCAGTACTAAGGCCCAGCATTTT; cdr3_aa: CASSTKAQHF
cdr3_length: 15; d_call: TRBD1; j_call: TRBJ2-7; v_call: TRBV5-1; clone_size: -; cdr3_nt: TGCGCCAGCAGCCCCCCTGACAGGGGCTCCTACGAGCAGTACTTC; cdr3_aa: CASSPPDRGSYEQYF
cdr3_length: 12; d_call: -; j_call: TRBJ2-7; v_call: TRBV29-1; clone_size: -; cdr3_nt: TGCAGCGTAACGGGGGCGGGCTACGAGCAGTACTTC; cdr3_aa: CSVTGAGYEQYF
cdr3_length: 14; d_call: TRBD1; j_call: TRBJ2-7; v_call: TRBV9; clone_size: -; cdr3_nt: TGTGCCAGCAGCGTAGGACAGGGCTGGTACGAGCAGTACTTC; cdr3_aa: CASSVGQGWYEQYF
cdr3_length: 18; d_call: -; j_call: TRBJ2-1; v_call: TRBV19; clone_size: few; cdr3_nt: TGTGCCAGTTCATCGGCGCGAGAGGCCCCTAGCTCCTACAATGAGCAGTTCTTC; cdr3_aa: CASSSAREAPSSYNEQFF
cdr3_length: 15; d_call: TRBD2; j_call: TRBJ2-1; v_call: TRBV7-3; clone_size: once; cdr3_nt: TGTGCCAGCAGTTTCTCTAGCGGGAGGTACAATGAGCAGTTCTTC; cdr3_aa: CASSFSSGRYNEQFF
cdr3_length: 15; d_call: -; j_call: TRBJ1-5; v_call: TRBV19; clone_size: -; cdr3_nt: TGTGCCAGTAGTATAGGAACAGTCGGCAATCAGCCCCAGCATTTT; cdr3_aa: CASSIGTVGNQPQHF
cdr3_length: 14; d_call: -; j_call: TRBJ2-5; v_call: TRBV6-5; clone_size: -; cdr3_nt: TGTGCCAGCAACACCCGAGCGGCTTTGGAGACCCAGTACTTC; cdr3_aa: CASNTRAALETQYF
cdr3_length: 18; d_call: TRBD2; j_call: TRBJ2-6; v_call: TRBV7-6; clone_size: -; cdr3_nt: TGTGCCAGCAGCCGACTAGCGGGAGGGGCCTCTGGGGCCAACGTCCTGACTTTC; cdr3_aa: CASSRLAGGASGANVLTF
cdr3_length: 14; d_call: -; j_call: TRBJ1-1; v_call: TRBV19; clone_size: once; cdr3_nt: TGTGCCAGTAGTACGTCCGCATGGTACACTGAAGCTTTCTTT; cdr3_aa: CASSTSAWYTEAFF
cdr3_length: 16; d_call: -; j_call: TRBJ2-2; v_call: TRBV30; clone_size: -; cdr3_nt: TGTGCCTGGAGTGTACACCGTCGGGGGAAGACCGGGGAGCTGTTTTTT; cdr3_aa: CAWSVHRRGKTGELFF
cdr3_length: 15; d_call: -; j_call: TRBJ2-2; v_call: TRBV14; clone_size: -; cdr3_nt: TGTGCCAGCAGCCAGGGCGGACCTCCCACCGGGGAGCTGTTTTTT; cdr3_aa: CASSQGGPPTGELFF
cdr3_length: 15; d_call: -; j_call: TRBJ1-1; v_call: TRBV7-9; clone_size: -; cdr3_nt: TGTGCCAGCAGCTTAGTGATAGGGAGAGACACTGAAGCTTTCTTT; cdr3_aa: CASSLVIGRDTEAFF
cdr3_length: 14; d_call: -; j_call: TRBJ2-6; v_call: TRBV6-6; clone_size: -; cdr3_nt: TGTGCCAGCAGTGGCGACTCTGGGGCCAACGTCCTGACTTTC; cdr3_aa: CASSGDSGANVLTF
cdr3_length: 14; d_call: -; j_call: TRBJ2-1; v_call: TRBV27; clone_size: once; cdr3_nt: TGTGCCAGCAGTCGAGGACCCCTCGACAATGAGCAGTTCTTC; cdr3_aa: CASSRGPLDNEQFF
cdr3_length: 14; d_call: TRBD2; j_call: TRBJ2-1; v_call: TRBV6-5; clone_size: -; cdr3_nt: TGTGCCAGCAGTTACTGGGCTAGCGGCAATGAGCAGTTCTTC; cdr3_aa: CASSYWASGNEQFF
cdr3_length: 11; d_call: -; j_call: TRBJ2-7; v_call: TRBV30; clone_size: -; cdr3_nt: TGTGCCTGGGGGGTAGGGGTCGAGCAGTACTTC; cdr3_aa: CAWGVGVEQYF
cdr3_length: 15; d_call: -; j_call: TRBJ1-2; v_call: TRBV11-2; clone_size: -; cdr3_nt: TGTGCCAGCAGCTTAGATGCTAGGGTTGGCTATGGCTACACTTTC; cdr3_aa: CASSLDARVGYGYTF
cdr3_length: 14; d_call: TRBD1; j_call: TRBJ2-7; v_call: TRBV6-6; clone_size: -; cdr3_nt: TGTGCCAGCAGTTACTTGGGGACAGGAACCGAGCAGTACTTC; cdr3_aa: CASSYLGTGTEQYF
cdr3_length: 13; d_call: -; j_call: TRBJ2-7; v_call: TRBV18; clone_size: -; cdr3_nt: TGTGCCAGCTCACCACCGGGTACCTACGAGCAGTACTTC; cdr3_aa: CASSPPGTYEQYF
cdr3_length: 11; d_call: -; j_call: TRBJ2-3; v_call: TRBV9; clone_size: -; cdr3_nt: TGTGCCAGCAGATTCTCGGATACGCAGTATTTT; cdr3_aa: CASRFSDTQYF
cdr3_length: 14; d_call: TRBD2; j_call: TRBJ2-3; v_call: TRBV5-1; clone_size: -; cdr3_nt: TGCGCCAGCAGTCCAGGGACTAGCGAAGATACGCAGTATTTT; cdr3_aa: CASSPGTSEDTQYF
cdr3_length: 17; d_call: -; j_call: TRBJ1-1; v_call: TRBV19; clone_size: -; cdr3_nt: TGTGCCAGTAGTATAGATGGGGGTTCGGCGGTTATCACTGAAGCTTTCTTT; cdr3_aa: CASSIDGGSAVITEAFF
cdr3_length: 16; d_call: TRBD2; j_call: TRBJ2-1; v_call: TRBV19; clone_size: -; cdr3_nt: TGTGCCAGTAGTATGGGCGGGAGGAGCTCCTACAATGAGCAGTTCTTC; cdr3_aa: CASSMGGRSSYNEQFF
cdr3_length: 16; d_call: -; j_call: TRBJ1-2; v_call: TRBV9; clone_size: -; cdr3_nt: TGTGCCAGCAGCGTAGATACCAGAAGTTCTAACTATGGCTACACCTTC; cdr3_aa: CASSVDTRSSNYGYTF
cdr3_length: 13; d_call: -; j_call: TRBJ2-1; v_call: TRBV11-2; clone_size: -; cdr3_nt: TGTGCCAGCAGCTTAGGGTTCCCCGATGAGCAGTTCTTC; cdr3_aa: CASSLGFPDEQFF
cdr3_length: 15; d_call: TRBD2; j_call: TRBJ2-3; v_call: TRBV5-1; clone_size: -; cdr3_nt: TGCGCCAGCAGCCCTGGACTAGCGGCCACAGATACGCAGTATTTT; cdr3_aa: CASSPGLAATDTQYF
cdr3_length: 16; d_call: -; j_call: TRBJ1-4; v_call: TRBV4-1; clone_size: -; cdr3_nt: TGCGCCAGCAGCCAAGTGGGGCTGGGGTTGGGTGAAAAACTGTTTTTT; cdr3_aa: CASSQVGLGLGEKLFF
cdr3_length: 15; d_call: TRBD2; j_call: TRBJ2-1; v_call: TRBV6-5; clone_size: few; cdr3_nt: TGTGCCAGCAGTTACTCCTTGACTAGCGGCAATGAGCAGTTCTTC; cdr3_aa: CASSYSLTSGNEQFF
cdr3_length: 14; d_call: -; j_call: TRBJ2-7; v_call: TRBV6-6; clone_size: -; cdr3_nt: TGTGCCAGCACCGACGAGGGGCCCTCCTACGAGCAGTACTTC; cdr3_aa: CASTDEGPSYEQYF
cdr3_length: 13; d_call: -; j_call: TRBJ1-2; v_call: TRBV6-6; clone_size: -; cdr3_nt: TGTGCCAGCAGCCTAGACCTGGGCCGCGGCTACACCTTC; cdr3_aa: CASSLDLGRGYTF
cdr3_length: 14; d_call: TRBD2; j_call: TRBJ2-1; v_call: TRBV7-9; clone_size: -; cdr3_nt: TGTGCCAGCCCAACTAGCGGGGTTGATAATGAGCAGTTCTTC; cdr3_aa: CASPTSGVDNEQFF
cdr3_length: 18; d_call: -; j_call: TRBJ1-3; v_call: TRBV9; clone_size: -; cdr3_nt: TGTGCCAGCAGCGTAGGTGATCGGGGCAGGGGAGCTGGAAACACCATATATTTT; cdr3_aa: CASSVGDRGRGAGNTIYF
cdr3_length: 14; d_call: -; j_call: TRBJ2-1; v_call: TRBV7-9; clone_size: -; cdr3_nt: TGTGCCAGCAGCCTGGACTTGTCCTACAATGAGCAGTTCTTC; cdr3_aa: CASSLDLSYNEQFF
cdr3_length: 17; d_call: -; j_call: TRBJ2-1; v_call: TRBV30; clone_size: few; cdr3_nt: TGTGCCTGGTCATTCACGCTGCCGGGAGAACTCTACAATGAGCAGTTCTTC; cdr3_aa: CAWSFTLPGELYNEQFF
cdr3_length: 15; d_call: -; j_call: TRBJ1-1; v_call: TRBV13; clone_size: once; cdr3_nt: TGTGCCAGCAGCTTAGTTCGCAGAACGAACACTGAAGCTTTCTTT; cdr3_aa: CASSLVRRTNTEAFF
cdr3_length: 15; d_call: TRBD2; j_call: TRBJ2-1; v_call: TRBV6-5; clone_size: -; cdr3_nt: TGTGCCAGCAGTTATGGTTCTAGCGGGACGTATGAGCAGTTCTTC; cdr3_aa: CASSYGSSGTYEQFF
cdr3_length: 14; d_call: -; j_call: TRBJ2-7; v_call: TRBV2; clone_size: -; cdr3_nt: TGTGCCACGCGTTCGACAGACCTATCCTACGAGCAGTACTTC; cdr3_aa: CATRSTDLSYEQYF
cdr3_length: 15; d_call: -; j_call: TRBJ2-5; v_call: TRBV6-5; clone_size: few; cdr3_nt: TGTGCCAGCAGTCCCCTTGGTCCCGGGACGGAGACCCAGTACTTC; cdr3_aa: CASSPLGPGTETQYF
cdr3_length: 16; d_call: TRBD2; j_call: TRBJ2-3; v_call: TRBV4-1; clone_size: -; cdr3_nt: TGCGCCAGCAGCCCCTTGATAAGCGGGGCACTTGATACGCAGTATTTT; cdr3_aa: CASSPLISGALDTQYF
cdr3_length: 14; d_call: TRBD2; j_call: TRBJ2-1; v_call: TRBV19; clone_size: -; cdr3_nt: TGTGCCAGTAGGGTTAGCGGGGGGCTCAGTGAGCAGTTCTTC; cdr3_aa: CASRVSGGLSEQFF
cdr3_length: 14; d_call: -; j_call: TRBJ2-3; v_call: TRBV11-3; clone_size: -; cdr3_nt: TGTGCCAGCAGCTCGTTTCAATCCGCAGATACGCAGTATTTT; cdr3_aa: CASSSFQSADTQYF
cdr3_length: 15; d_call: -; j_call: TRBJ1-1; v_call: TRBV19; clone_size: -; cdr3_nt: TGTGCCAGTAGCCCCTGGGGGGCAGCGGACACTGAAGCTTTCTTT; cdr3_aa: CASSPWGAADTEAFF
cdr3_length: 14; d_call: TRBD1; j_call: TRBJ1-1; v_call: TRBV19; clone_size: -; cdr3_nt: TGTGCCAGTACCCCCCAGGGGGGGGCGATTGAAGCTTTCTTT; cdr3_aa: CASTPQGGAIEAFF
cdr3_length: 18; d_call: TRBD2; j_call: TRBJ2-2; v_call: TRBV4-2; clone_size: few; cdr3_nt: TGTGCCAGCAGCCCAGAGACTAGCGGGGGTCCGAACACCGGGGAGCTGTTTTTT; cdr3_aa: CASSPETSGGPNTGELFF